This TCR beta chain originates from a study of T cells in Graves' hyperthyroidism and ophthalmopathy. From RNA transcripts, TCR beta CDR3 regions were amplified. The primer set for the first-round RT-PCR of the TCR CDR3 was HTBI. From the multiplex PCR reads, TCRdb called clonotypes with MiXCR, one entry per CDR3 protein. The sample has 530,000 or so distinct CDR3 sequences; roughly a quarter are singletons. CDR1 is MNHEY, CDR2 SVGAGI, per germline. Trimming removed 0 bases from V and 0 bases from J, with 11 bases in between. The CDR3 covers 16 residues. The TCR was taken from a woman between 25 and 40 years old with Graves' ophthalmopathy. The material sequenced was blood. The chain links TRBV6-5 to TRBJ1-2; no firm D call. The CDR3 DNA is TGTGCCAGCAGTTACTCCCAGGCGCTAGCTAACTATGGCTACACCTTC. It specifies CASSYSQALANYGYTF.